The sequence of this T cell receptor beta chain was determined in a study of blood T cell repertoires in COVID-19. Original data processing: Estimates of nucleated cell counts were drawn from the amplification of reference gene primers. Profiled with immunoSEQ multiplex PCR; TCRdb holds only in-frame clones, not every one. V and J calls and clone size are given by that table; D and trimming were obtained from the DNA. Of 200,000 to 250,000 clones in the sample, approximately 80% were seen once. The CDR3 runs 16 residues. With V trimmed by 2 bases and J by 4 bases, 6 bases remained unmatched. Germline V gives CDR1 SGHVS, CDR2 FQNEAQ. Individuals drawn from 24 US areas were roughly 18 to 95 years old. Participants' reported clinical history set cohort assignment.

The clonotype was recovered from a man between 60 and 75 years old who had recovered from COVID-19. Material: PBMCs or T cells enriched from blood (not recorded which). This sequence joins TRBV7-8 and TRBJ2-2; 8 positions match TRBD1. This CDR3 is CASSLRQGFGTGELFF. CDR3 nucleotides: TGTGCCAGCAGCTTAAGACAGGGGTTTGGCACCGGGGAGCTGTTTTTT.